This T cell receptor beta chain was observed in a study of T cell responses to AZD1222 COVID-19 vaccine. Study in general: Researchers grouped second doses given at about 4 or about 12 weeks into one pool. Study conclusions and caveats: Donors, mostly white British, included more females; clonal diversity was possibly underestimated. Spike-spanning, vaccine-associated CD4 TCRs were dominant at 160-218 and 743-854.

Germline V gene sequence: CDR1 MNHNY, CDR2 SVGAGI (reference sequence). The length of the CDR3 is 19 residues. The V gene end was trimmed by 6 bases and the J gene end by 1 base; junction bases not matched to a gene: 13. Concerning this clone itself: Its target is not known.

Assay used: immunoSEQ multiplex PCR; TCRdb lists only in-frame clones, some missing. The sample shows 99,000 or so clones, 93% of them seen only once. This receptor was taken from an adult in good health. J is TRBJ2-3 and V is TRBV6-6; 13 nucleotides align to TRBD2. This specimen was peripheral blood, taken on day 0 of AZD1222 vaccination. CDR3 region: CASSRHTSGRALGTDTQYF. CDR3 nucleotides: TGTGCCAGCAGCCGACATACTAGCGGGAGGGCCCTCGGCACAGATACGCAGTATTTT.